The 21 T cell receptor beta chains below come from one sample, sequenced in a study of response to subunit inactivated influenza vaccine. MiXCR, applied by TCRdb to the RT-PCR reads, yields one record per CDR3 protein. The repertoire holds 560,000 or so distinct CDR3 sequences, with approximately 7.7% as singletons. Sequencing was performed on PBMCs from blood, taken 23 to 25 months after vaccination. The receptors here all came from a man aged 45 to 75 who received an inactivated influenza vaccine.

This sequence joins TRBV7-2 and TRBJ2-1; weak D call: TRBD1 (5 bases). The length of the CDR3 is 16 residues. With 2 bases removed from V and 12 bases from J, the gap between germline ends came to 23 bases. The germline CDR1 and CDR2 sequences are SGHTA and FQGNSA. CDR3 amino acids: CASSLRAVTAGRRQFF. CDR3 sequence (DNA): TGTGCCAGCAGCTTAAGGGCCGTGACAGCCGGTCGGAGGCAGTTCTTC. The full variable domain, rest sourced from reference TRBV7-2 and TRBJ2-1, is GAGVSQSPSNKVTEKGKDVELRCDPISGHTALYWYRQSLGQGLEFLIYFQGNSAPDKSGLPSDRFSAERTGGSVSTLTIQRTQQEDSAVYLCASSLRAVTAGRRQFFGPGTRLTVL.

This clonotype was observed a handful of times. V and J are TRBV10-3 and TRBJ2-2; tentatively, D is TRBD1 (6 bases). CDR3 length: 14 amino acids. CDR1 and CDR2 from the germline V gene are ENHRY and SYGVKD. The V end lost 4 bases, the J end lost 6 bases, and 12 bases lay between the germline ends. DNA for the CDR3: TGTGCCATCAGTGTTTCAGGGGCCGCCGGGGAGCTGTTTTTT. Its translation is CAISVSGAAGELFF.

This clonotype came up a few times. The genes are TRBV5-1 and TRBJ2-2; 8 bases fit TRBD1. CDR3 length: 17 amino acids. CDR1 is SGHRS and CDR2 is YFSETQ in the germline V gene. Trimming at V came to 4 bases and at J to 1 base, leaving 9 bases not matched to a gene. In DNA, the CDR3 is TGCGCCAGCAGCCTCACCCCCGGGACAGGGAACACCGGGGAGCTGTTTTTT. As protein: CASSLTPGTGNTGELFF.

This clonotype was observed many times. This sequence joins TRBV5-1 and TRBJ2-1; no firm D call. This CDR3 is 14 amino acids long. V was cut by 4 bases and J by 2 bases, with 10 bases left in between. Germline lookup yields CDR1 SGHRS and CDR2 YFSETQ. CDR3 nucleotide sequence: TGCGCCAGCAGCCCCTCAGGACCCTACAATGAGCAGTTCTTC. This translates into CASSPSGPYNEQFF.

The CDR3 region has the DNA TGCGCCAGCAGCTTTAATCCAGATACGCAGTATTTT. Translating it yields CASSFNPDTQYF. The chain uses TRBV5-1 and TRBJ2-3; D ambiguous. This CDR3 comprises 12 residues. Deletions cut 2 bases from V and 4 bases from J, with 5 bases between. CDR1 is SGHRS and CDR2 is YFSETQ in the germline V gene.

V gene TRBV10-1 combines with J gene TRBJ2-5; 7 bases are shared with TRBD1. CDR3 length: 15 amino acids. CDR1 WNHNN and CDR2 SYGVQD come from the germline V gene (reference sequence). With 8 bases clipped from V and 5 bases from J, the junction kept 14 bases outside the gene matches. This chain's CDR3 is CASPNRGLLVETQYF. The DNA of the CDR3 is TGCGCCAGCCCCAACAGGGGCCTGTTGGTGGAGACCCAGTACTTC.

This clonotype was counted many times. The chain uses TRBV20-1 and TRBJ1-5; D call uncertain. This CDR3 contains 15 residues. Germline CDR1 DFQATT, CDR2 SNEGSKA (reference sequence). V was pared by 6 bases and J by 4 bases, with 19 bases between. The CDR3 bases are TGCAGTGCCGCACGTCGATCCAGTGTAAATCAGCCCCAGCATTTT. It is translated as CSAARRSSVNQPQHF.

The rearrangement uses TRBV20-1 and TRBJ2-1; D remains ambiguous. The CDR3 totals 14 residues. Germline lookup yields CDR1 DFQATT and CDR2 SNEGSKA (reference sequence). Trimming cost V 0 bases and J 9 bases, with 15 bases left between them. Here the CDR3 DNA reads TGCAGTGCTAGAGATGGACGGGTTCAGAGTGAGCAGTTCTTC. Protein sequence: CSARDGRVQSEQFF.

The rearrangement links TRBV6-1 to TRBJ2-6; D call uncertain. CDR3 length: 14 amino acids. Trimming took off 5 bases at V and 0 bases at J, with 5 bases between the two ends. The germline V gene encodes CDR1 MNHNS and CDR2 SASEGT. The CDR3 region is CASSPFSGANVLTF. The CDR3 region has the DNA TGTGCCAGCAGTCCGTTCTCTGGGGCCAACGTCCTGACTTTC.

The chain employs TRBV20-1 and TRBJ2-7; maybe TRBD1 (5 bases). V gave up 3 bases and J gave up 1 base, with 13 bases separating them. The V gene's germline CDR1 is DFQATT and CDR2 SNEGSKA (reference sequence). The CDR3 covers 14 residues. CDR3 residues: CSASSGAQSYEQYF. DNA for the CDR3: TGCAGTGCTAGTTCTGGGGCGCAGTCCTACGAGCAGTACTTC.

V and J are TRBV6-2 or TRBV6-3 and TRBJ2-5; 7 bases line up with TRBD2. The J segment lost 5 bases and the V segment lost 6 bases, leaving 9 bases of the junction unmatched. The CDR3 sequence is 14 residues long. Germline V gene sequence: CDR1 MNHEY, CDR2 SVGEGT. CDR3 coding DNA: TGTGCCAGCAGGTCGGCGGGGGTTCTGGAGACCCAGTACTTC. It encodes CASRSAGVLETQYF.

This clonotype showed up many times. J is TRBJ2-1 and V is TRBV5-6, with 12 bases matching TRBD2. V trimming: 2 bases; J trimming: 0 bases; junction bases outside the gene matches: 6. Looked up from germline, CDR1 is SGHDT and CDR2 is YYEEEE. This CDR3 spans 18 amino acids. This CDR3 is CASSFGLAGSRSYNEQFF. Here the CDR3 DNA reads TGTGCCAGCAGCTTTGGACTAGCGGGGAGTCGCTCCTACAATGAGCAGTTCTTC.

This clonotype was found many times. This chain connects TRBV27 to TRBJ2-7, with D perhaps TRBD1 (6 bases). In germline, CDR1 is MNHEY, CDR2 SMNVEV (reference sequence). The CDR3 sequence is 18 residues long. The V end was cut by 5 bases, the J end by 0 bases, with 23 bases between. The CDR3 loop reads CASSPITLNRASSYEQYF. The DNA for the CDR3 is TGTGCCAGCAGTCCCATCACCCTTAACAGGGCCAGCTCCTACGAGCAGTACTTC.

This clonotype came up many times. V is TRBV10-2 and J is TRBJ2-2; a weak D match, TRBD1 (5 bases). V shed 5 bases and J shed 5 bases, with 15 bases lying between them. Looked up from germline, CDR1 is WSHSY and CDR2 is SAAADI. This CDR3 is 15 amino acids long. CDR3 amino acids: CASSRQIVLTGELFF. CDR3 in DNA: TGCGCCAGCAGTAGACAGATCGTTTTAACCGGGGAGCTGTTTTTT.

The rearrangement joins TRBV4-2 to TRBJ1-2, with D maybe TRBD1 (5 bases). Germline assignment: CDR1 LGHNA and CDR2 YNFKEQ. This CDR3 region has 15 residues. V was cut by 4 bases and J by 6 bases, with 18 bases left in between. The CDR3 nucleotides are TGTGCCAGCAGCCGAGGGGCAGAAGTTCTAAATGGCTACACCTTC. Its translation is CASSRGAEVLNGYTF.

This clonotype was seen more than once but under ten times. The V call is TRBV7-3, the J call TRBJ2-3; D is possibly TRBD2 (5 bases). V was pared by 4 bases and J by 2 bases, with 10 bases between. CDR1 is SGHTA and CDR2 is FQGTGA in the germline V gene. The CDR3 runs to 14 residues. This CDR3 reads CASSSVGNTDTQYF. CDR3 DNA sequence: TGTGCCAGCAGCTCCGTCGGGAACACAGATACGCAGTATTTT.

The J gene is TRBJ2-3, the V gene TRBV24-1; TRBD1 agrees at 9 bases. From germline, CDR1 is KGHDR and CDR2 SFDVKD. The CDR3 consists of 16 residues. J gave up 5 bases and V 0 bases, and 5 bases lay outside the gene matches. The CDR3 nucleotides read TGTGCCACCAGTGATTTGGGGGACAGGGATGTAGATACGCAGTATTTT. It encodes CATSDLGDRDVDTQYF.

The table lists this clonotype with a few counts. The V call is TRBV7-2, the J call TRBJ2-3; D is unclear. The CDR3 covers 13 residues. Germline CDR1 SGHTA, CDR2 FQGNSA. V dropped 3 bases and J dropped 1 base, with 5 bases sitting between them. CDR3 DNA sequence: TGTGCCAGCAGCTTTCGACGCACAGATACGCAGTATTTT. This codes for CASSFRRTDTQYF.

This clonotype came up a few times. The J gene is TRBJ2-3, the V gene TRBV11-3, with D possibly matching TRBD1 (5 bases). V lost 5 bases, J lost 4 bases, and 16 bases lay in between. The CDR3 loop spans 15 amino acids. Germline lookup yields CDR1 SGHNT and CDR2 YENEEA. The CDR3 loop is CASSLGRQVADTQYF. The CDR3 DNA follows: TGTGCCAGCAGCCTGGGGCGCCAGGTAGCAGATACGCAGTATTTT.

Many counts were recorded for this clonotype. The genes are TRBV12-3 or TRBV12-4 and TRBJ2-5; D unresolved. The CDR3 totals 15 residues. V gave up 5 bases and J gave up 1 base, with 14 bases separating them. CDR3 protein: CASSDFVAAQETQYF. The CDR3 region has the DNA TGTGCCAGCAGTGATTTCGTAGCCGCCCAAGAGACCCAGTACTTC.

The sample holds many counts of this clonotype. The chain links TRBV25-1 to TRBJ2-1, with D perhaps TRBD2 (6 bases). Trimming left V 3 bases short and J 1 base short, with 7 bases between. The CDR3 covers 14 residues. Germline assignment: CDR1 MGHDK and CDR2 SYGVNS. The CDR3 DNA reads TGTGCCAGCAGTGATAGCGGTTCCTACAATGAGCAGTTCTTC. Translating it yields CASSDSGSYNEQFF.